This T cell receptor (beta chain) was sequenced for a study of CD8 T cells in ankylosing spondylitis. Regarding the study as a whole: Earlier authors reported some of these motif variants in reactive arthritis synovial fluid and blood. Characteristic, it appeared, of ankylosing spondylitis blood was a TCR beta motif of roughly 8 highly homologous variants. In peripheral blood, disease-linked CD8+ clones occurred at relatively low frequencies.

One entry per CDR3 protein results from TCRdb running MiXCR on the 5' RACE reads. This sample has approximately 440,000 distinct CDR3 sequences; 15% to 20% occur once, and the top ten carry about 0.94%. The CDR3 is 15 residues long. Germline-derived CDR1 and CDR2 are LNHDA and SQIVND (reference sequence). With 4 bases clipped from V and 6 bases from J, the junction kept 9 bases outside the gene matches. As regards this clonotype: The antigen is not known.

This chain uses TRBV19 with TRBJ2-7; 10 bases agree with TRBD1. This receptor was obtained from a male donor with ankylosing spondylitis. Sequencing input: blood, either unsorted or a sorted T cell fraction (not recorded which). CDR3 loop: CASSTFRDRGAEQYF. Here the CDR3 DNA reads TGTGCCAGTAGTACTTTCCGGGACAGGGGAGCCGAGCAGTACTTC. The variable domain in full, completed from reference TRBV19 and TRBJ2-7, reads DGGITQSPKYLFRKEGQNVTLSCEQNLNHDAMYWYRQDPGQGLRLIYYSQIVNDFQKGDIAEGYSVSREKKESFPLTVTSAQKNPTAFYLCASSTFRDRGAEQYFGPGTRLTVT.